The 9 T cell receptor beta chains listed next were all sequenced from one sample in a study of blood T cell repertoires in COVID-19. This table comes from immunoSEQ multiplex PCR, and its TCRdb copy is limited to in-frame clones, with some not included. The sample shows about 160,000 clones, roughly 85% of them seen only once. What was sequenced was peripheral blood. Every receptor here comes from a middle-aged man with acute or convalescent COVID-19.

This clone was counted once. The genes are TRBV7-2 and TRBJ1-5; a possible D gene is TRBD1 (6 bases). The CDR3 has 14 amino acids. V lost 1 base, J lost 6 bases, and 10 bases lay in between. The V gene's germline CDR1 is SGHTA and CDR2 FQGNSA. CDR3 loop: CASSLGPGAQPQHF. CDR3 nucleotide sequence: TGTGCCAGCAGCTTAGGTCCAGGGGCTCAGCCCCAGCATTTT.

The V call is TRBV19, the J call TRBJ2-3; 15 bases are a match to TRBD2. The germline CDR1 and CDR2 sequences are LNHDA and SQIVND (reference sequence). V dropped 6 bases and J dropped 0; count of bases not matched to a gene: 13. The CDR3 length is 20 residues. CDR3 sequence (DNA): TGTGCCAGTAGCGCCTCAAATTCGGGACTAGCGGGGGGTAGCACAGATACGCAGTATTTT. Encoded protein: CASSASNSGLAGGSTDTQYF.

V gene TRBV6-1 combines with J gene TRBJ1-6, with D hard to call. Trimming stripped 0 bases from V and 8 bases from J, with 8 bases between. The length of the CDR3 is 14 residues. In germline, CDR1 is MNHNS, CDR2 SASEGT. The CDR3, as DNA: TGTGCCAGCAGTGAAGCCATACACCATTCACCCCTCCACTTT. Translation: CASSEAIHHSPLHF.

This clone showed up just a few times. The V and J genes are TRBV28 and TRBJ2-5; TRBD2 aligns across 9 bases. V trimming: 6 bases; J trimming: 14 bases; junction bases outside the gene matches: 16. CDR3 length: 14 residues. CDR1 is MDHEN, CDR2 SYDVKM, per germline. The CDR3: CASSLTGTSSLVYF. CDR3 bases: TGTGCCAGCAGCCTAACCGGGACTAGCTCACTGGTCTACTTC. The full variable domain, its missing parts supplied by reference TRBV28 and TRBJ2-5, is DVKVTQSSRYLVKRTGEKVFLECVQDMDHENMFWYRQDPGLGLRLIYFSYDVKMKEKGDIPEGYSVSREKKERFSLILESASTNQTSMYLCASSLTGTSSLVYFGPGTRLLVL.

The CDR3 region is CASSYTQGKSNQPQHF. CDR3 DNA: TGTGCCAGCAGCTATACACAGGGGAAAAGCAATCAGCCCCAGCATTTT. This rearrangement joins TRBV5-5 to TRBJ1-5, with 7 bases lining up with TRBD1. Germline V lookup: CDR1 SGHKS, CDR2 YYEKEE (reference sequence). The CDR3 has 16 residues. With V trimmed by 3 bases and J by 1 base, 7 bases remained unmatched.

The CDR3 region is CASSLGGGGSPLHF. The CDR3 region has the DNA TGTGCCAGCAGCTTAGGGGGCGGAGGCTCCCCCCTCCACTTT. The J gene is TRBJ1-6, the V gene TRBV7-3; weak D call: TRBD1 (6 bases). The V end was cut by 2 bases, the J end by 13 bases, with 15 bases between. From germline, CDR1 is SGHTA and CDR2 FQGTGA. This CDR3 has 14 residues.

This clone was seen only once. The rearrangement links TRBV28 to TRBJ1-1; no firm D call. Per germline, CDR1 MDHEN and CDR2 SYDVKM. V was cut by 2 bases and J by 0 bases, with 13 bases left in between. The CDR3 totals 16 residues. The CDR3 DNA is TGTGCCAGCAGTTTAACTTCGACACCCATGAACACTGAAGCTTTCTTT. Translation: CASSLTSTPMNTEAFF.

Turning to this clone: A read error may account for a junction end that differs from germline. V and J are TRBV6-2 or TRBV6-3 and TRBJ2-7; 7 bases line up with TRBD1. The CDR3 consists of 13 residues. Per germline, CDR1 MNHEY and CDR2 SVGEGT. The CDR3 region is CASSFFRTGREDF. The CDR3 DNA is TGTGCCAGCAGTTTTTTTCGGACAGGCCGGGAAGACTTC.

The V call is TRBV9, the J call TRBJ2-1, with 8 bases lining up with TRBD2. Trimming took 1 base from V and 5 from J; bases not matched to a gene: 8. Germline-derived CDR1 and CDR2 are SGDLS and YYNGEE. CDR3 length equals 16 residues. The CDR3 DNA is TGTGCCAGCAGCGTACTCCCGGGGGGGCCGAACAATGAGCAGTTCTTC. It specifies CASSVLPGGPNNEQFF.